This T cell receptor beta chain comes out of a study of blood T cells in healthy people across ages (dated by TCRdb to between 2014 and 2016). Looking at the study overall: In model experiments, template switching captured roughly one uniquely barcoded TCR beta cDNA molecule for every two T cells. To avoid experimental bias, donors of different ages were randomly spread across the sequencing lanes. The donors were divided into four age groups: young (average roughly 17 years), middle-aged (approximately 41), aged (about 61) and long-lived (82). For two donors (one aged 18 to 30 and one aged 80 or older), the study analyzed two additional independent replicas of 1 million unique cDNA reads from the same blood draw. Age-related changes in TCR beta repertoire diversity were measured in the study by deep sequencing normalized with unique cDNA molecular identifiers.

As encoded in the germline V gene, CDR1 is SGHRS while CDR2 is YFSETQ. Trimming removed 6 bases from V and 7 bases from J; the gene matches leave 15 bases unexplained. From cysteine to phenylalanine, the CDR3 is 15 amino acids long. CDR3 DNA only is kept here, 45 bases in frame from base 1. Library creation used 5' RACE. The sample was run on an Illumina HiSeq 2500. The second PCR ran for about 6 to 12 cycles and used a J-beta primer mix along with a sample-barcoded 5' primer. Each TCR beta cDNA molecule received a unique molecular identifier from a template-switch 5' adaptor carrying 12 random nucleotides. At least 2.5 million CDR3-containing paired-end reads were obtained from each sample. The Mint cDNA synthesis kit, primed by a TRBC-specific oligonucleotide, was used to synthesize first-strand cDNA from all RNA. All cDNA was treated with uracil-DNA glycosylase and then went through a first 18-cycle PCR with the universal primers M1SS and BC2_uni_R. Per the original workflow: Each sample was normalized by randomly selecting 1 million high-quality reads, each carrying a distinct molecular identifier. Instead of being binned into consensus sequences, reads that shared molecular identifiers were thrown out. MiTCR, with a Q25 quality threshold and the strictest error-elimination algorithm, was used for CDR3 identification, clonotype clustering and error correction. A nonparametric unseen species model with Euler transformation was used to estimate lower-bound total TCR beta diversity. TCRdb took the public reads, trimmed them with fastp at Q25, ran MiXCR for clone calling and kept in-frame beta chains. Every CDR3 protein is listed once, alongside the most common genes and DNA of its rows. The V and J calls and clone size are TCRdb's, not the authors'. For this sample the table gives about 650,000 distinct CDR3 sequences, of which less than 40% were detected only once. Over 15% of the sample is taken by the ten largest.

This clonotype was observed at least ten times. This clone's antigen is unknown. Qualities for individual bases were not recorded, and no much larger clone is one base off. Donors were approximately 42 systemically healthy Caucasian individuals from Russia aged 6 to 90 years. Each donor gave 8.5 to 10 milliliters of peripheral blood, collected into EDTA-treated Vacutainer tubes. PBMCs were isolated by Ficoll-Paque density-gradient centrifugation, with at least 7 million obtained per sample. Trizol reagent was used to extract total RNA from PBMCs, with at least 6 micrograms per sample. The percentages of naive CD45RAhigh/CD27high T cells were determined by flow cytometry on a PBMC aliquot from every donor. Points the paper makes about the study in general: Bulk unsorted PBMC profiling prevented conclusive comparison of naive and antigen-experienced compartments. Compared with the aged group, the long-lived group had more naive CD4+ T cells, fewer expanded clones and increased TCR diversity, a pattern suggesting age selection. Because donor CMV infection status was unknown, age-related changes in expanded clonotypes were potentially confounded. Observed TCR beta diversity per million T cells fell roughly linearly with age, and a significant reduction was already apparent by age roughly 40. Total diversity estimates from one million sequenced T cells were considered lower bounds and underestimates. A strong correlation was found between observed TCR beta diversity and the percentage of naive T cells measured by flow cytometry.

This TCR was recovered from a woman over 75 in good health. Donor details come from another sample of the same person, matched by shared clones. Rearrangement joined TRBV5-1 to TRBJ2-7; 8 bases in between match TRBD1. The specimen sequenced was blood. The CDR3 sequence is CASTGSGRGPGEQYF. The DNA reads TGCGCCAGCACTGGGAGCGGCAGGGGGCCGGGGGAGCAGTACTTC.